This T cell receptor beta chain was recovered during a study of PD-L1 blockade in urothelial cancer. As for the study in general: At 6 weeks and at 3 weeks (second dose) after treatment start, blood was analyzed.

This table comes from immunoSEQ multiplex PCR, and its TCRdb copy is limited to in-frame clones, with some not included. The table records roughly 40,000 clones, roughly four fifths of them present only once. The V segment lost 5 bases and the J segment 5 bases; nucleotides outside the gene matches: 3. The CDR3 extends over 13 amino acids. The germline V gene has CDR1 MGHRA and CDR2 YSYEKL. This TCR came from a man between 65 and 85 years old with urothelial cancer. Material: PBMCs, obtained around atezolizumab (anti-PD-L1) treatment. V is TRBV4-1 and J is TRBJ2-1, with 7 nucleotides matching TRBD2. As DNA, the CDR3 is TGCGCCAGCAGCAGGGCGGGAGACAATGAGCAGTTCTTC. Amino acids: CASSRAGDNEQFF.